Listed here is a single TCR beta chain. Its specific antigen is unknown. No base quality values were provided; no much bigger clone lies one nucleotide off. The V end loses 4 bases and the J end loses 2 bases, and a stretch of 17 bases separates them. CDR1 and CDR2 were assigned from the germline V gene (reference sequence) as MNHEY and SMNVEV. The cysteine opens and the phenylalanine closes a CDR3 of 16 amino acids. The sequence is cut down to CDR3 DNA, 48 bases in frame from base 1. The library was prepared using the immunoSEQ multiplex PCR assay. For the multiplex PCR, a mixture combining 60 forward primers for TCR Vbeta segments and 13 reverse primers for TCR Jbeta segments was used. Amplification of the CDR3 region of rearranged TCR beta genes was performed with a multiplex PCR assay on genomic DNA. On the Illumina HiSeq System, the amplified TCR beta libraries were sequenced as 87-base-pair reads. The original methods were these. Across the 670 or so repertoires, a later analysis counted tens of millions of unique TCR beta chains, some 11 million of which were shared by at least two donors. To remove PCR and sequencing errors, raw reads were error-corrected and collapsed into unique sequences using a nearest-neighbor algorithm that merged closely related sequences. To assign V, D and J gene segments, CDR3 sequences were aligned to IMGT reference sequences. For a sequence to be retained, a match of at least six nucleotides to both a V gene segment and a J gene segment was required. Rearrangements were called productive when the CDR3 lacked stop codons and stayed in frame with V and J; all others were non-productive. Following IMGT convention, CDR3 was defined as the stretch from the second conserved V-encoded cysteine to the conserved J-encoded phenylalanine. In an earlier analysis of more than 550 of the donors, sequences lacking an unambiguous match to a single V gene segment were excluded. In an earlier analysis of several hundred of the donors, V segments were called functional above 56.7% productive rearrangements and were called segregating when the between-donor standard deviation exceeded 5%. A statistical classification framework was built for diagnosing cytomegalovirus status from the catalog of TCR beta chain sequences. A later analysis assigned V and J genes by comparing TCR nucleotide sequences with IMGT/GENE-DB human TR gene sequences. Using the TCRdist pipeline, a later analysis assigned CDR3 sequences along with most-parsimonious VDJ recombination scenarios. In a later analysis, each TCR beta chain was defined by its CDR3 amino acid sequence together with its V-gene family, and reads without a unique V-gene family were excluded. A later analysis removed 592 highly shared, low-generation-probability nucleotide sequences to deal with suspected cross-contamination and a sequencing artifact. A later analysis calculated a clonal expansion index for each public chain from normalized within-repertoire ranks of inferred template counts. Generation probabilities in a later analysis came from a VDJ recombination model fitted to out-of-frame rearrangements, and those results were checked against IGoR. Hypergeometric tests were used in a later analysis to score TCR-TCR, TCR-HLA and TCR-CMV co-occurrence, with a repertoire-size bias correction applied to the TCR pairs. In a later analysis, false discovery rates were estimated by permuting HLA or CMV assignments 20 times. In a later analysis, co-occurring TCRs were grouped using DBSCAN, with TCRdist sequence similarity added in when clustering inside HLA-allele-positive subsets. Co-occurrence clustering excluded repertoires with fewer than 30,000 or more than 120,000 public chains, plus five with anomalous nucleotide sharing. Held by TCRdb, this immuneACCESS table contains in-frame sequences only and omits some clones. Under half of the omission traces to an unresolved V gene where checked; the cause of the rest is unknown. From that table come the V and J calls and clone size; the DNA was used to work out D and trimming. The sample profile shows about 230,000 clones; roughly 90% of them were found once. The leading ten clones occupy about 1% of the sample.

The sample comes from a study of cytomegalovirus exposure and HLA in healthy donors (dated by TCRdb to the late 2010s). Turning to the overall study: An earlier analysis of 587 of the donors reported over 250 Gb of sequence data and around 110 million unique TCR beta sequences obtained from roughly 170 million T cells. An early release that covered some 630 HLA-typed donors contained approximately 300 gigabases of sequencing data and tens of millions of unique TCR sequences. Rather than drawing on any new phenotypic data, the later analysis identified candidate immune exposures from TCR beta sequences and the way those sequences occurred across donors. On average, around 230,000 unique TCR beta nucleotide sequences were sequenced per donor among a few hundred genotyped donors of the cohort, with roughly 19% of those sequences being non-productive. Both class I and class II loci were covered by HLA typing, at four-digit resolution. In addition to the first cohort of roughly 670 subjects, a separate validation cohort of around 110 different subjects was used. The study combined high-throughput TCR immunosequencing, statistical association of individual TCRs with disease status, and machine learning to predict cytomegalovirus infection status. Because of strong linkage in the cohort, a handful of DR-DQ haplotypes were treated as single units for association and clustering. Of the roughly 400 genotyped donors, 81% fell in the genetic ancestry cluster associated with self-reported Caucasian donors. In a later genetic analysis, genome-wide SNP genotypes for about 55% of the roughly 700 donors were used, and that subset was treated as a discovery cohort. The T cell repertoires of around 670 subjects were profiled by immunosequencing and related to cytomegalovirus serostatus. To study patterns of TCR occurrence, a later analysis re-analyzed previously published TCR beta repertoires from 550 to 800 donors and added high-resolution HLA genotyping. The aim of the study was to test whether cataloging public T cell receptors could identify signatures of past pathogen exposure. The number of typed donors differed by locus: about 620-640 for A, B, C, DRB1 and DQB1; roughly 510 for DQA1; some 610 for DPA1; and some 450 for DPB1. Alongside the repertoire data, information on donor age, sex, ethnicity and CMV serostatus was compiled. Every discovery cohort repertoire had been produced on one sequencing platform. In an earlier analysis of several hundred of the donors, high-throughput TCR beta sequencing was used to judge whether each TCR beta V gene segment behaved as functional or pseudogenic.

The cohort was made up of 650 to 700 healthy bone marrow donors. At the time of sampling, every cohort member was nominally healthy, though immune exposures that went unrecorded were likely present. The donor was CMV seronegative and was included in the group of a few hundred seronegative cohort members. A peripheral blood sample was provided by each donor, and peripheral blood mononuclear cells were used for TCR beta sequencing. The Qiagen DNeasy Blood Extraction Kit was used to extract genomic DNA from the blood cell samples. Study-wide conclusions, independent of this receptor: A cluster of highly shared sequence variants was judged likely to be a technical artifact of the sequencing pipeline. In an earlier analysis of some 540 of the donors, most TCR beta V segments appeared in productive rearrangements about 87% or about 30% of the time, broadly matching IMGT annotations. Immune exposure information for the cohort was limited to CMV serostatus. Some IMGT-functional V segments, including TRBV6-2 and TRBV6-3, could not be told apart with the 87-base-pair reads, so those segments were excluded. Linkage disequilibrium might explain the correlated functional status among segregating V segments, but an unknown experimental factor could not be excluded. Compared with equally common non-associated chains, HLA-associated TCR beta chains in a later analysis were more clonally expanded and had lower generation probabilities. A later genetic analysis reported fewer N-insertions in productive TCRs among donors in an Asian-associated ancestry cluster than the roughly 650-donor mean. Three of the identified cytomegalovirus-associated TCR beta chains were confirmed in vitro to be specific for cytomegalovirus antigens. The study gave a list of 150 to 200 TCR beta chains associated with cytomegalovirus. This cohort had only TCR beta chains sequenced, and the lack of alpha or paired-chain data limited which features could be detected. Most CMV-associated TCR beta chains appeared to be HLA-restricted in a later analysis, and the HLA associations seemed to be driven largely by CMV exposure. Because some donors lacked HLA typing at each locus, the association tests relied only on the typed subset. Strong co-occurrence of HLA alleles, especially DR and DQ, made assigning TCR associations to individual alleles difficult. A further reported finding was that TCR beta sequences accurately predicted the HLA-A and HLA-B alleles for most subjects in the first cohort. According to the authors, the approach could potentially be generalized to other disease states and immunological phenotypes. In a later genetic analysis, a missense DCLRE1C variant was associated with V-gene and J-gene trimming of TCR beta chains, and the association was replicated in an independent cohort. Because counts were too low, roughly 16 rarely observed V segments, including chromosome 9 orphons, were excluded from the earlier analysis of several hundred of the donors. Roughly uniform sequencing depth across donors was assumed in presence/absence analyses, although this assumption may not hold. According to a later analysis, TCR association rates differed among HLA loci, with DRB1 alleles showing the most associated TCRs and HLA-C alleles showing the fewest. Several of the top co-occurrence clusters appeared to be linked to parvovirus B19, influenza, CMV and Epstein-Barr virus, according to a later analysis. Most TCR sequences were seen in very few donors, while some public TCRs were found in many individuals. A later analysis associated about 17,000 TCR beta sequences with specific HLA alleles at a false discovery rate of 0.05. Cytomegalovirus status was reported to be diagnosed by the classifier with high specificity and sensitivity in both the original and validation cohorts.

The specimen sequenced was PBMCs. The clonotype originates from a woman aged 18-29 years in good health and CMV-seronegative. Here the chain combines TRBV27 and TRBJ2-5; a tentative D match to TRBD1 spans 7 bases. The DNA sequence reads TGTGCCAGCAGTTCTCAGGGCAGGGGGGTACAAGAGACCCAGTACTTC. This codes for CASSSQGRGVQETQYF.